This T cell receptor beta chain stems from a study of human T cells and chemical hapten exposure. For the library, individual cDNA molecules each received unique molecular identifiers. Original methodology: Counting gave a median of roughly 100,000 TCRs per sample, with values ranging from 23,224 to 690,600. TCRdb re-derived calls from the 5' RACE reads in MiXCR, one entry per CDR3 protein. In this record, the V and J calls reflect TCRdb's handling and not the investigators' own analysis. The sample contains about 140,000 distinct CDR3 sequences, 3.5% to 5% of which appear only once. The CDR3 length is 13 residues. The V and J ends lost 5 bases and 4 bases respectively, with 11 bases between them. The study extracted total RNA from unfractionated whole blood. Study-wide results and limits: The study found that DPC sensitization did not change TCRs above 1 in 1000 frequency.

This clonotype was counted at least ten times. Its specificity is unknown. This TCR was recovered from a female donor in good health. The genes are TRBV12-3 or TRBV12-4 and TRBJ1-1, with D unclear. The DNA of the CDR3 is TGTGCCAGCAGTCAGTTTTCGGGCACTGAAGCTTTCTTT. Translation gives CASSQFSGTEAFF.